This TCR beta chain was retrieved from a study of technical replicates of blood from several donors. Trimming left V 2 bases short and J 4 bases short, with 17 bases between. Germline V lookup: CDR1 ENHRY, CDR2 SYGVKD. There are 16 residues in the CDR3. Clones were sequenced by immunoSEQ multiplex PCR, and TCRdb holds only the in-frame ones, with some missing. The sample lists tens of thousands of clones, about 92% occurring once. Sequencing was performed on T cells isolated from PBMCs. This sequence was found in a human donor in good health. The chain joins TRBV10-3 to TRBJ1-1; tentatively, D is TRBD1 (6 bases). The CDR3 reads CAISEGQGRVVTEAFF. CDR3 nucleotide sequence: TGTGCCATCAGTGAGGGTCAGGGGAGAGTAGTCACTGAAGCTTTCTTT.